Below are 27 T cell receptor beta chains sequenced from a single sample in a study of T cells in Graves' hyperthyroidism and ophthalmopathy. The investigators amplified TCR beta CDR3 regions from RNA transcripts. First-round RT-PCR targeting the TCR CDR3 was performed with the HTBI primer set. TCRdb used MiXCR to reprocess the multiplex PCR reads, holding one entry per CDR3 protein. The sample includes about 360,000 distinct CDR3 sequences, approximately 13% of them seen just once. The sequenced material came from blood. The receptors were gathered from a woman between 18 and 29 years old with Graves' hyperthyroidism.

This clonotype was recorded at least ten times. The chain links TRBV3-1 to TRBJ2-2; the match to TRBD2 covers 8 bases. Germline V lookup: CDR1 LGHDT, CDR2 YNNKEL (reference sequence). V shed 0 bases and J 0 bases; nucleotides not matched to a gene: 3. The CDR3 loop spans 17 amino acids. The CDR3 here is CASSQDGGLANTGELFF. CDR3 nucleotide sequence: TGTGCCAGCAGCCAAGATGGGGGACTAGCGAACACCGGGGAGCTGTTTTTT.

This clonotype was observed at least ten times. The CDR3 sequence: CASSLLDGNNEQFF. The CDR3 DNA reads TGTGCCAGCAGCCTCCTCGATGGAAACAATGAGCAGTTCTTC. The chain has TRBV7-9 and TRBJ2-1; no firm D call. Germline lookup yields CDR1 SEHNR and CDR2 FQNEAQ (reference sequence). This CDR3 has 14 residues. V was trimmed by 5 bases and J by 5 bases, leaving 13 bases between them.

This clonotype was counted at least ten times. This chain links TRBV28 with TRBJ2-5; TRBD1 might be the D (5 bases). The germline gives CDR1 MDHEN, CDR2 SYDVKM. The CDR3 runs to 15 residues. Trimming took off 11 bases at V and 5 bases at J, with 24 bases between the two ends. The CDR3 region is CASPRAVEFRETQYF. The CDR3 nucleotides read TGTGCCTCTCCCAGGGCAGTCGAATTTCGGGAGACCCAGTACTTC.

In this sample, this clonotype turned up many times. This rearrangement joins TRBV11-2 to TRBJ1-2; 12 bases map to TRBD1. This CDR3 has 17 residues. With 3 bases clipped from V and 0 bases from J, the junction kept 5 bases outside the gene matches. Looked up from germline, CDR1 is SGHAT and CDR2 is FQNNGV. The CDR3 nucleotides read TGTGCCAGCAGCTTGGGGACAGGGGGCCCTTCTAACTATGGCTACACCTTC. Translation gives CASSLGTGGPSNYGYTF. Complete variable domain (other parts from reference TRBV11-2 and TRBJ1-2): EAGVAQSPRYKIIEKRQSVAFWCNPISGHATLYWYQQILGQGPKLLIQFQNNGVVDDSQLPKDRFSAERLKGVDSTLKIQPAKLEDSAVYLCASSLGTGGPSNYGYTFGSGTRLTVV.

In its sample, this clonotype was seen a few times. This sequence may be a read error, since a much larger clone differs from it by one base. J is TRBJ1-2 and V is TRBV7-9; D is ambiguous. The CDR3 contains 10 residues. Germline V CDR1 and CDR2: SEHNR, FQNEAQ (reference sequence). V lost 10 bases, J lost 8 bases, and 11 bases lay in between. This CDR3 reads CANSPEGYTF. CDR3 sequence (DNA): TGTGCCAACAGTCCGGAGGGCTACACCTTC.

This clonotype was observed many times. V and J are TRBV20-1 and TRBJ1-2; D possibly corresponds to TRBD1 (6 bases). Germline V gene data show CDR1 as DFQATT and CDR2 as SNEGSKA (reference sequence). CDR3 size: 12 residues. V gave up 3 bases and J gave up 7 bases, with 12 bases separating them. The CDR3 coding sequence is TGCAGTGCTAGTCAGGGGAGAAGTGGCTACACCTTC. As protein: CSASQGRSGYTF.

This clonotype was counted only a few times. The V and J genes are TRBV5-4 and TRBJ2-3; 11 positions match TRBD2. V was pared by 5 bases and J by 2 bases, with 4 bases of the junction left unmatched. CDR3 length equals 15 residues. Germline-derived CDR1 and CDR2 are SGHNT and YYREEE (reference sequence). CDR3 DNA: TGTGCCAGCAGTTCACTAGCGGGGGCCACAGATACGCAGTATTTT. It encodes CASSSLAGATDTQYF.

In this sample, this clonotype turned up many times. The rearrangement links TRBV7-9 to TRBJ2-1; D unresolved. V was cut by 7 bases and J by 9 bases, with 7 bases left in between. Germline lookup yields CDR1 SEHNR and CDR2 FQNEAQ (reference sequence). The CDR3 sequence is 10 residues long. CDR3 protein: CASNHREQFF. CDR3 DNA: TGTGCCAGCAATCATCGTGAGCAGTTCTTC.

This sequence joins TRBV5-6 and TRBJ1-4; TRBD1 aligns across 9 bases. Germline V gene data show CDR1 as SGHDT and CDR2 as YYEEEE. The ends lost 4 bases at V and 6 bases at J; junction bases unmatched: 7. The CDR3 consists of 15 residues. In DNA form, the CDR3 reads TGTGCCAGCAGCGGCCGGACAGGGGCAGATGAAAAACTGTTTTTT. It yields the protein CASSGRTGADEKLFF.

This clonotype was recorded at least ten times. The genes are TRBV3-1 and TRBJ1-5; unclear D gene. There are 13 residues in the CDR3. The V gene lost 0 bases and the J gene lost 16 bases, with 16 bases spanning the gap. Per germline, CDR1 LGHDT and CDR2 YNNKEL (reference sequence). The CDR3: CASSQDPATNIHF. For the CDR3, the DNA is TGTGCCAGCAGCCAAGATCCAGCAACCAATATCCATTTT. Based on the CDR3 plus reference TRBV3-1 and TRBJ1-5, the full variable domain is DTAVSQTPKYLVTQMGNDKSIKCEQNLGHDTMYWYKQDSKKFLKIMFSYNNKELIINETVPNRFSPKSPDKAHLNLHINSLELGDSAVYFCASSQDPATNIHFGDGTRLSIL.

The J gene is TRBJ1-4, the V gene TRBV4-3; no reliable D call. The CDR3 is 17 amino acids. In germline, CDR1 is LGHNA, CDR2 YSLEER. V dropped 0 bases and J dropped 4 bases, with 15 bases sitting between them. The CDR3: CASSQDVRGINNEKLFF. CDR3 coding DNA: TGCGCCAGCAGCCAAGATGTTAGAGGGATCAATAATGAAAAACTGTTTTTT.

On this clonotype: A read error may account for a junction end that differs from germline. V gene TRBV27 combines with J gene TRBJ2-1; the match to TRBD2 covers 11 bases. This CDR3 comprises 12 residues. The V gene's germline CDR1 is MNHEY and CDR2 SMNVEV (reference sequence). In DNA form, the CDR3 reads TGTGCCACCGGGACTAGCGGTACCTTAAAGGTCTTC. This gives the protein CATGTSGTLKVF.

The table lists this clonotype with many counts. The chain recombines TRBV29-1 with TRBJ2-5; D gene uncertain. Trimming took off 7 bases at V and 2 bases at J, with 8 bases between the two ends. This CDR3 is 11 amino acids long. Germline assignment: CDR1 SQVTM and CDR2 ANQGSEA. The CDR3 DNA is TGCAGCGCCTCACAGCAAGAGACCCAGTACTTC. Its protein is CSASQQETQYF.

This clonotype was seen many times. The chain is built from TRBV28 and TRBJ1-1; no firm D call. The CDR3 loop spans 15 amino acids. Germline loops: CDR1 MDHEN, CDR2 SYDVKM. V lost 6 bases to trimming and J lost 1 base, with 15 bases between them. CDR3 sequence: CASSLRPRGNTEAFF. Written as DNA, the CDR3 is TGTGCCAGCAGCCTGAGGCCCCGAGGGAACACTGAAGCTTTCTTT.

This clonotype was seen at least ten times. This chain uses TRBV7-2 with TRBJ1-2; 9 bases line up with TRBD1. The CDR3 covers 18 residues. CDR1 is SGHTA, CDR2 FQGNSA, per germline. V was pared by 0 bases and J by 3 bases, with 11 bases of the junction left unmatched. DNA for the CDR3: TGTGCCAGCAGCTTAGCGAAGGGACAGGGATCGGCCTACTATGGCTACACCTTC. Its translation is CASSLAKGQGSAYYGYTF.

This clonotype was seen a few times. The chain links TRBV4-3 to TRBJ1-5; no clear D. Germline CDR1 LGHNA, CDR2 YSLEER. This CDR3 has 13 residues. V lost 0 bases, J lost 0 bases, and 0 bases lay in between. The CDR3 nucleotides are TGCGCCAGCAGCCAAGATAGCAATCAGCCCCAGCATTTT. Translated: CASSQDSNQPQHF.

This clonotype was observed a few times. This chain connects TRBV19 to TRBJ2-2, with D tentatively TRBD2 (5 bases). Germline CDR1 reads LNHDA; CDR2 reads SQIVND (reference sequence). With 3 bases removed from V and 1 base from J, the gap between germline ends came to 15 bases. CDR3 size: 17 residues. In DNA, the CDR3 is TGTGCCAGTAGTATGGCCCCTCTTGCGGGGAACACCGGGGAGCTGTTTTTT. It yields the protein CASSMAPLAGNTGELFF.

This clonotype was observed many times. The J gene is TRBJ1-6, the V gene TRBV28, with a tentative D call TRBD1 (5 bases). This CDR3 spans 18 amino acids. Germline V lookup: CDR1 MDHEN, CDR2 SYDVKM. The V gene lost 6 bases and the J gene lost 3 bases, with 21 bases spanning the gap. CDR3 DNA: TGTGCCAGCAGCCTACACCGGGGCAGGAGCTACTATAATTCACCCCTCCACTTT. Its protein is CASSLHRGRSYYNSPLHF.

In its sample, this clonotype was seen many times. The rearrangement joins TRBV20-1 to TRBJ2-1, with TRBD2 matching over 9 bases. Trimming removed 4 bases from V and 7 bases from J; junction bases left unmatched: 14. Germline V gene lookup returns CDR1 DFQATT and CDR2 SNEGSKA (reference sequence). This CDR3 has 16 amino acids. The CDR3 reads CSANHAGGPVENEQFF. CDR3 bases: TGCAGTGCTAATCACGCGGGAGGGCCCGTCGAAAATGAGCAGTTCTTC.

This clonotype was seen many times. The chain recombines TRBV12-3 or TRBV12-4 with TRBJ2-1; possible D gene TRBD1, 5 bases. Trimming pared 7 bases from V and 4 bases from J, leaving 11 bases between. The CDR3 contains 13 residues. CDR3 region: CASTPGSYNEQFF. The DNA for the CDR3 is TGTGCCAGCACCCCAGGGTCGTACAATGAGCAGTTCTTC.

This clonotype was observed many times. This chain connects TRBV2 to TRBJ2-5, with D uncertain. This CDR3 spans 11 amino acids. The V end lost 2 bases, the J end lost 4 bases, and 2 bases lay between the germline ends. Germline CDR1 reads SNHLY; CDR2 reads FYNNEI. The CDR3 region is CASSERETQYF. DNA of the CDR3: TGTGCCAGCAGTGAAAGAGAGACCCAGTACTTC.

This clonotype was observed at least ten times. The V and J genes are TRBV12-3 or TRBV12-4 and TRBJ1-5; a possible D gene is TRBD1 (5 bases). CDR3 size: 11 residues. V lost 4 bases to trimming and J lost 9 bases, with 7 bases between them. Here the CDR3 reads CASSSQGPQHF. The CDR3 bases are TGTGCCAGCAGTTCCCAGGGGCCCCAGCATTTT.

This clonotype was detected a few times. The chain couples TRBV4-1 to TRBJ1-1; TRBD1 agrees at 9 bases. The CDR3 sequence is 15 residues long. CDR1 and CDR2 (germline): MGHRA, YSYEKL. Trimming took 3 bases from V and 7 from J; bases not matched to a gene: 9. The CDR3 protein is CASSHGTGGRGEAFF. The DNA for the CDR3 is TGCGCCAGCAGCCATGGAACAGGGGGCAGAGGTGAAGCTTTCTTT.

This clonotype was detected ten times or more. This chain's CDR3 is CASSTGLSEGYEQYF. CDR3 coding DNA: TGTGCCAGCAGCACCGGACTTTCCGAGGGCTACGAGCAGTACTTC. The genes are TRBV11-2 and TRBJ2-7; D possibly corresponds to TRBD2 (5 bases). The CDR3 has 15 amino acids. The V and J ends lost 5 bases and 3 bases respectively, with 17 bases between them. Germline lookup yields CDR1 SGHAT and CDR2 FQNNGV.

CDR3 sequence (DNA): TGTGCCAGCAGCTTATTCTCCGGCTCTGGAAACACCATATATTTT. It yields the protein CASSLFSGSGNTIYF. V gene TRBV7-2 combines with J gene TRBJ1-3; no clear D gene. The V end was cut by 2 bases, the J end by 0 bases, with 8 bases between. The germline CDR1 and CDR2 sequences are SGHTA and FQGNSA. CDR3 length equals 15 residues.

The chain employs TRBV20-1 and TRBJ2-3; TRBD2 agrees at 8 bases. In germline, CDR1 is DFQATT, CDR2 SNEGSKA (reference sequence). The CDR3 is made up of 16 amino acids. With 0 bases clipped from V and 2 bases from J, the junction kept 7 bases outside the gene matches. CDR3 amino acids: CSARDIGGRYTDTQYF. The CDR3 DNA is TGCAGTGCTAGAGATATTGGCGGGAGGTACACAGATACGCAGTATTTT.

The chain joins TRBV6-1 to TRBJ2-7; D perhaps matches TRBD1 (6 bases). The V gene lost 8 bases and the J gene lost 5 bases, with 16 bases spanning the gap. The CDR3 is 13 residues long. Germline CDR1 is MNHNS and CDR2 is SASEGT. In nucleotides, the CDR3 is TGTGCCAGCCCGGGACAAGGCCACGACGAGCAGTACTTC. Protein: CASPGQGHDEQYF.